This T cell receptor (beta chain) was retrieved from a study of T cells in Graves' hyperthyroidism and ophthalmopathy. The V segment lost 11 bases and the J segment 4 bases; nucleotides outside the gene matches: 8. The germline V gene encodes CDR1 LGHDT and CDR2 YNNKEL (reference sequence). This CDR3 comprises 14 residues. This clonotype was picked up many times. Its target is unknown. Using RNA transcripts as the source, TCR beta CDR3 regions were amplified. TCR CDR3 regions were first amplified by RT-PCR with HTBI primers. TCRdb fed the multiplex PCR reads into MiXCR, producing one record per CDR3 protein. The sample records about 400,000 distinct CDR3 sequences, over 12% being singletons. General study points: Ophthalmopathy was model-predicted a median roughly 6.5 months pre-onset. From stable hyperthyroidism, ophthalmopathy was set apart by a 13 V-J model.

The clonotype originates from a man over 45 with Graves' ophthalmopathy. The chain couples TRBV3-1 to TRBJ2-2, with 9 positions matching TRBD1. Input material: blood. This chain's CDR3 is CASRGQGGTGELFF. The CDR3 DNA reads TGTGCCTCCAGGGGACAGGGCGGCACCGGGGAGCTGTTTTTT.